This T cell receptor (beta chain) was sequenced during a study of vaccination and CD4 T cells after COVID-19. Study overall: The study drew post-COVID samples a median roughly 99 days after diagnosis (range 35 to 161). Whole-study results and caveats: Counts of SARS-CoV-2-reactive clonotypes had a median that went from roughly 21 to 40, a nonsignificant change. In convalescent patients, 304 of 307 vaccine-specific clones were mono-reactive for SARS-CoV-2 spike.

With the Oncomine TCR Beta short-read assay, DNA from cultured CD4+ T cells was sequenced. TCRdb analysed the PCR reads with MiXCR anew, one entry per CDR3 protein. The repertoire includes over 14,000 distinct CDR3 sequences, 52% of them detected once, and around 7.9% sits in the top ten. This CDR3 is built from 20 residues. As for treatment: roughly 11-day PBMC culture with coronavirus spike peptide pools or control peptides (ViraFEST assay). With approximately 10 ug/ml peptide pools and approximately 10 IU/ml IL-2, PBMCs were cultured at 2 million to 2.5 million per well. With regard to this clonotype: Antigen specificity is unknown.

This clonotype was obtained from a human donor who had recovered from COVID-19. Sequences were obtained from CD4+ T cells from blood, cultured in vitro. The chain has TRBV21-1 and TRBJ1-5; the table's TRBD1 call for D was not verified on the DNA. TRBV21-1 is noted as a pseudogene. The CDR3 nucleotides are TGTGCCAGCAGCAGACGGGACCGGGACAGTGTTCGATATAGCAATCAGCCCCAGCATTTT. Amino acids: CASSRRDRDSVRYSNQPQHF.